This entry concerns a single TCR beta chain. Assay: immunoSEQ multiplex PCR; the TCRdb copy retains only in-frame clones and omits some. Of about 67,000 clones listed, 85% to 90% are singletons. The germline V and J ends were trimmed by 4 bases and 5 bases, with 12 bases remaining between them. CDR3 length: 14 residues. Germline V gives CDR1 LNHDA, CDR2 SQIVND (reference sequence). The data were taken from a study of OX40 agonist ivuxolimab in advanced cancers. The overall study: A history of anti-PD-1, anti-PD-L1 or anti-CTLA-4 therapy was acceptable, and roughly 40% had some.

This sequence was found in an adult with an advanced solid tumor such as melanoma, head and neck, liver or kidney cancer. Sample: CD4+ or CD8+ T cells sorted from blood, taken in a trial of the OX40 agonist ivuxolimab. The V gene is TRBV19, the J gene TRBJ2-1, with D hard to call. CDR3 DNA: TGTGCCAGTAGTACCACTGGACGGAACAATGAGCAGTTCTTC. Encoded protein: CASSTTGRNNEQFF.